This T cell receptor (beta chain) came from a study of response to subunit inactivated influenza vaccine. A single record per CDR3 protein comes from TCRdb applying MiXCR to the RT-PCR reads. The sample includes 500,000 to 550,000 distinct CDR3 sequences, approximately 7.7% of them seen just once. The CDR3 loop spans 18 amino acids. V gave up 4 bases and J gave up 0 bases; unmatched junction bases: 11. Germline CDR1 LGHDT, CDR2 YNNKEL (reference sequence). The sample holds many counts of this clonotype. This TCR derives from a man aged 50 to 69 who received an inactivated influenza vaccine. Sequences were derived from PBMCs from blood, sampled less than 30 months after vaccination. This chain joins TRBV3-1 and TRBJ2-2; TRBD1 agrees at 7 bases. The CDR3 nucleotides read TGTGCCAGCAGCCCCCAGCCGATGACAGGGTCGAACACCGGGGAGCTGTTTTTT. It specifies CASSPQPMTGSNTGELFF.